Below are 6 T cell receptor beta chains sequenced from a single sample in a study of graft-versus-host responses after intestinal transplantation. Which antigens these TCRs recognize remains unknown. Repertoires were generated with immunoSEQ multiplex PCR, while TCRdb's copy carries only in-frame clones and drops some. The profile shows about 47,000 clones, 95% of them singletons. The sequencing used unstimulated CD8+ T cells sorted from spleen or lymph node cells, collected before transplant. The origin of the receptors is a human donor who was the organ donor for an intestinal transplant.

This CDR3 is CASSQGYTGELFF. DNA of the CDR3: TGCGCCAGCAGCCAAGGGTACACCGGGGAGCTGTTTTTT. The gene calls are TRBV4-3 and TRBJ2-2; D is ambiguous. The germline V gene has CDR1 LGHNA and CDR2 YSLEER. The V end lost 1 base, the J end lost 3 bases, and 3 bases lay between the germline ends. The CDR3 runs 13 residues.

The chain joins TRBV5-4 to TRBJ1-1; the match to TRBD1 covers 8 bases. Germline V gives CDR1 SGHNT, CDR2 YYREEE (reference sequence). After removal of 4 bases from V and 2 bases from J, the junction contained 7 bases not matched to a gene. CDR3 length: 15 residues. CDR3 sequence reads: CASSKDRGENTEAFF. The CDR3 coding sequence is TGTGCCAGCAGCAAAGACAGGGGCGAAAACACTGAAGCTTTCTTT.

This clone was seen once. This chain links TRBV11-2 with TRBJ2-7; tentatively, D is TRBD1 (6 bases). The CDR3 loop spans 15 amino acids. Germline V gene sequence: CDR1 SGHAT, CDR2 FQNNGV. V was pared by 2 bases and J by 0 bases, with 11 bases between. The CDR3 nucleotides are TGTGCCAGCAGCTTAACGGCAGGGGTCTCCTACGAGCAGTACTTC. Translation gives CASSLTAGVSYEQYF.

The chain joins TRBV4-3 to TRBJ1-2; D is unclear. Germline loops: CDR1 LGHNA, CDR2 YSLEER. Trimming removed 0 bases at V and 2 bases at J, with 10 bases between. CDR3 length equals 15 residues. CDR3 sequence: CASSQDGVTNYGYTF. The CDR3 DNA follows: TGCGCCAGCAGCCAAGATGGTGTCACCAACTATGGCTACACCTTC.

The chain carries TRBV28 and TRBJ1-1; 10 nucleotides match TRBD1. The CDR3 totals 18 residues. With 2 bases clipped from V and 1 base from J, the junction kept 10 bases outside the gene matches. Germline-derived CDR1 and CDR2 are MDHEN and SYDVKM. The CDR3 region has the DNA TGTGCCAGCAGTTTACCCGACAGGGGGCTCTCGGAGAACACTGAAGCTTTCTTT. This codes for CASSLPDRGLSENTEAFF.

The CDR3 is CASSKRSSGGAFTDTQYF. CDR3 sequence (DNA): TGTGCCAGCAGCAAGAGGTCTAGCGGGGGGGCATTCACAGATACGCAGTATTTT. The V and J genes are TRBV11-3 and TRBJ2-3; 12 nucleotides agree with TRBD2. Looked up from germline, CDR1 is SGHNT and CDR2 is YENEEA. The V segment lost 5 bases and the J segment 2 bases; nucleotides outside the gene matches: 11. The CDR3 extends over 18 amino acids.